The clone carrying this T cell receptor beta chain was counted at least ten times. There are 14 residues in the CDR3. Looked up from germline, CDR1 is DFQATT and CDR2 is SNEGSKA (reference sequence). Trimming took off 6 bases at V and 1 base at J, with 16 bases between the two ends. The sample comes from a study of CD8 T cells in ankylosing spondylitis. TCRdb re-analysed the 5' RACE reads in MiXCR, keeping a single row per CDR3 protein. The repertoire holds about 25,000 distinct CDR3 sequences, with under 3% as singletons. J is TRBJ2-7 and V is TRBV20-1; the D gene is possibly TRBD1 (6 bases). This TCR came from a female donor with ankylosing spondylitis or in good health (not recorded which). Sequenced input: blood, either unsorted or a sorted T cell fraction (not recorded which). The CDR3 here is CSAEQGLGSYEQYF. The CDR3, as DNA: TGCAGTGCCGAACAGGGTTTAGGTTCCTACGAGCAGTACTTC.